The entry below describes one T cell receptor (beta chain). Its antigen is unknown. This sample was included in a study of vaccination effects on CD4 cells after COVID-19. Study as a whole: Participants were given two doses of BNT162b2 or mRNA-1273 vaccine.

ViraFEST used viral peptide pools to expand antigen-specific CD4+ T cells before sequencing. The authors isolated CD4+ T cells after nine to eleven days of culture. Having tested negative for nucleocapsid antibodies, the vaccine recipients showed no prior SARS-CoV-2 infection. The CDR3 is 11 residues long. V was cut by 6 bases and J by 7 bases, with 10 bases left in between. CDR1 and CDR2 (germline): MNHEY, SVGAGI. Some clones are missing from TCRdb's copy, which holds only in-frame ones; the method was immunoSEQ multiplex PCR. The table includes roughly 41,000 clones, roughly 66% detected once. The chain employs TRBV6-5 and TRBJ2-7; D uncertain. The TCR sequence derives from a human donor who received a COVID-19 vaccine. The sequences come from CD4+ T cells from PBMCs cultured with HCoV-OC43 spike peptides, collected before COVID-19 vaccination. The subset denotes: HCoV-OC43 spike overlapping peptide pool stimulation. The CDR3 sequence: CASRKLREQYF. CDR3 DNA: TGTGCCAGCAGGAAGCTAAGGGAGCAGTACTTC.